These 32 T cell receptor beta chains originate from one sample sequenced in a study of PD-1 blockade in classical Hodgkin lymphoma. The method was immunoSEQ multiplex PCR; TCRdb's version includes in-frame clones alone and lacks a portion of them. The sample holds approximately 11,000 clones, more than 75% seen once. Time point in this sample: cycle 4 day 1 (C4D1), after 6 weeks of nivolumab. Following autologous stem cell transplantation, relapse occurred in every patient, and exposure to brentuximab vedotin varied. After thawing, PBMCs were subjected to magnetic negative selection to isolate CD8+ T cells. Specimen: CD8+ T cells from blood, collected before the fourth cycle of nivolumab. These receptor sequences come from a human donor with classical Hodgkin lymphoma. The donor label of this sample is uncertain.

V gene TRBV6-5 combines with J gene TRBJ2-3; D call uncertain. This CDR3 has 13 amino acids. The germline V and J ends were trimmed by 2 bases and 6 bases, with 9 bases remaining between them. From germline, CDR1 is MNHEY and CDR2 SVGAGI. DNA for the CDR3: TGTGCCAGCAGTTACGGTGAGGAGGATACGCAGTATTTT. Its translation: CASSYGEEDTQYF.

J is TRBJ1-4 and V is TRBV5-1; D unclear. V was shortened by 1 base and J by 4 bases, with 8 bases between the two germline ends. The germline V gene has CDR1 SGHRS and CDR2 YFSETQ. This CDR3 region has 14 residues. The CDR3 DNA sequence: TGCGCCAGCAGCTTGAGTGTCGGTAATGAAAAACTGTTTTTT. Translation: CASSLSVGNEKLFF.

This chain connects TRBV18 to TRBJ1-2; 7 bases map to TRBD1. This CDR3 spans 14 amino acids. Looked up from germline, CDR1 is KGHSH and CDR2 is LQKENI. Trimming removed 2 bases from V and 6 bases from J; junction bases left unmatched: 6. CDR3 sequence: CASSPLVQGNGYTF. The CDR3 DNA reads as TGTGCCAGCTCACCATTGGTACAGGGGAATGGCTACACCTTC.

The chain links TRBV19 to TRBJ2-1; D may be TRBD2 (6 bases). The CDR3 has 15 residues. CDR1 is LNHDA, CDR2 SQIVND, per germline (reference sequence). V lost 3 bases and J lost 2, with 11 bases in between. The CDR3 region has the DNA TGTGCCAGTAGTATTCTACTAGCTACCTACAATGAGCAGTTCTTC. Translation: CASSILLATYNEQFF.

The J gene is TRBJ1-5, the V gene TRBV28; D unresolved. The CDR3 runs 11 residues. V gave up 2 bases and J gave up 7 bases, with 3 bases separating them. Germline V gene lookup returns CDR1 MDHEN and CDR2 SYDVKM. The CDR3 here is CASSLSQPQHF. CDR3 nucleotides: TGTGCCAGCAGTTTAAGCCAGCCCCAGCATTTT.

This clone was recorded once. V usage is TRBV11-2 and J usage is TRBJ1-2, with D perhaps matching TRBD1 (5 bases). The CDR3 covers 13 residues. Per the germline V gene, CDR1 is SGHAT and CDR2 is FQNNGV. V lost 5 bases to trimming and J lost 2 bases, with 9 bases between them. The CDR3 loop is CASSRQKNYGYTF. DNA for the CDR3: TGTGCCAGCAGCCGACAGAAGAACTATGGCTACACCTTC.

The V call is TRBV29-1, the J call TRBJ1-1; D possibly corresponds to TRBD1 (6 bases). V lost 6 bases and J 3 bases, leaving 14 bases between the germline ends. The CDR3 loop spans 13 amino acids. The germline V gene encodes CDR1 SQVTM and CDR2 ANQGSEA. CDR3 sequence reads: CSVDARQDTEAFF. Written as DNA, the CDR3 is TGCAGCGTCGATGCGAGACAGGACACTGAAGCTTTCTTT.

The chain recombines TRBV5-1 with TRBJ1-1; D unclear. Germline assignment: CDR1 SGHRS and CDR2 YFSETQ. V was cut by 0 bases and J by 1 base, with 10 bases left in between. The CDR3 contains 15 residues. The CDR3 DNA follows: TGCGCCAGCAGCTTGGTCGCTAATGGGAACACTGAAGCTTTCTTT. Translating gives CASSLVANGNTEAFF.

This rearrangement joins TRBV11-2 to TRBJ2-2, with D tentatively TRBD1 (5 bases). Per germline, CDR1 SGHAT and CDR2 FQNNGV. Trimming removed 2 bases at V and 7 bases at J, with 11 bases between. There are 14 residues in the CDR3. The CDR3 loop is CASSLYGAGGELFF. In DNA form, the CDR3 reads TGTGCCAGCAGCTTATATGGGGCCGGCGGGGAGCTGTTTTTT.

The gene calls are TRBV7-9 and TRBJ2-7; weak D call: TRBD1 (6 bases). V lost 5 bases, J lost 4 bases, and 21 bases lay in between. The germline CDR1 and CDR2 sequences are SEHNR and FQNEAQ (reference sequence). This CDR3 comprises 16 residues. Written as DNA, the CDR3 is TGTGCCAGCAGCACCAACCAGGGGTTAACCGCATACGAGCAGTACTTC. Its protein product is CASSTNQGLTAYEQYF.

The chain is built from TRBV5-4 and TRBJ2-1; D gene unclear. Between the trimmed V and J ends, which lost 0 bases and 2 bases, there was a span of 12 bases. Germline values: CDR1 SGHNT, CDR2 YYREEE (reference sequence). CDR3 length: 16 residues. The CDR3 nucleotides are TGTGCCAGCAGCTTGGTGATCGGAGCACCCTACAATGAGCAGTTCTTC. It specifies CASSLVIGAPYNEQFF.

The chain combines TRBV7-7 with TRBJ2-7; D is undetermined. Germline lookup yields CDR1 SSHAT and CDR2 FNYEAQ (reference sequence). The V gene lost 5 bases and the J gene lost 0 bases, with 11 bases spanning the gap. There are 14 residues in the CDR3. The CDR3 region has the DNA TGTGCCAGCAGCCCGACTGCTAGCTCCTACGAGCAGTACTTC. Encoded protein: CASSPTASSYEQYF.

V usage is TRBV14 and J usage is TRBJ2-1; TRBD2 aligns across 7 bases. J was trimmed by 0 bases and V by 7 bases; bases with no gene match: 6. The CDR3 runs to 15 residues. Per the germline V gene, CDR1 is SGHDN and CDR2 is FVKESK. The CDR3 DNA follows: TGTGCCAGCATGCGGCTAGCGGACTCCTACAATGAGCAGTTCTTC. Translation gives CASMRLADSYNEQFF.

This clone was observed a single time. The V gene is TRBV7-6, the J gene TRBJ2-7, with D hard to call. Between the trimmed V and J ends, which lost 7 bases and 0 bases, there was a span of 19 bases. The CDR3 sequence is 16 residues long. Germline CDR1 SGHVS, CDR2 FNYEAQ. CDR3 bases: TGTGCCAGCACCGATCTGCCTGGCACACTCTCCTACGAGCAGTACTTC. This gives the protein CASTDLPGTLSYEQYF.

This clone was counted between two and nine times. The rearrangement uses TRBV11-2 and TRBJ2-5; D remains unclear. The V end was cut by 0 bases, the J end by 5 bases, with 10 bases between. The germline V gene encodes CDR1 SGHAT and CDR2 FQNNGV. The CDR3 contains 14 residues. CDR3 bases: TGTGCCAGCAGCTTAGATCGAATTCGGGAGACCCAGTACTTC. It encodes CASSLDRIRETQYF.

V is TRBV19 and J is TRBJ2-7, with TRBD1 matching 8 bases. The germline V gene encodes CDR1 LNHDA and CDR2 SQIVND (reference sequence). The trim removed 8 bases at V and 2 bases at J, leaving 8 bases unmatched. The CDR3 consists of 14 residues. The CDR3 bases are TGTGCCAGTTCCTCGACAGGGGCCCCCTACGAGCAGTACTTC. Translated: CASSSTGAPYEQYF.

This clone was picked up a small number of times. The CDR3 region has the DNA TGTGCCAGCAGTGAGGGAAGCAATCAGCCCCAGCATTTT. Translating it yields CASSEGSNQPQHF. The rearrangement uses TRBV7-9 and TRBJ1-5; D gene ambiguous. Germline lookup yields CDR1 SEHNR and CDR2 FQNEAQ (reference sequence). Trimming pared 6 bases from V and 1 base from J, leaving 7 bases between. The CDR3 spans 13 residues. The complete variable domain, with remaining parts taken from reference TRBV7-9 and TRBJ1-5, reads DTGVSQNPRHKITKRGQNVTFRCDPISEHNRLYWYRQTLGQGPEFLTYFQNEAQLEKSRLLSDRFSAERPKGSFSTLEIQRTEQGDSAMYLCASSEGSNQPQHFGDGTRLSIL.

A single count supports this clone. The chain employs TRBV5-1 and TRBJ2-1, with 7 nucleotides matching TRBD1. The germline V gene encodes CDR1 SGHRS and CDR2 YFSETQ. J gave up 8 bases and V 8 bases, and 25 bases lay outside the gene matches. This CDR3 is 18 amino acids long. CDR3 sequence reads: CARLKGAFRDGRGHEQFF. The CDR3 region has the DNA TGCGCCAGGCTTAAGGGGGCATTCCGGGACGGACGGGGCCATGAGCAGTTCTTC.

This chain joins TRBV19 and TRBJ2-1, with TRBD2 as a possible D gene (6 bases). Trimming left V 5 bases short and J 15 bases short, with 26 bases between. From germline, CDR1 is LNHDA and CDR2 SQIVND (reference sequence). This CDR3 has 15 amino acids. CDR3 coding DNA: TGTGCCAGTAGTTCACTTTCGGGACTCCCCTCTGAACGGTTCTTC. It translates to CASSSLSGLPSERFF.

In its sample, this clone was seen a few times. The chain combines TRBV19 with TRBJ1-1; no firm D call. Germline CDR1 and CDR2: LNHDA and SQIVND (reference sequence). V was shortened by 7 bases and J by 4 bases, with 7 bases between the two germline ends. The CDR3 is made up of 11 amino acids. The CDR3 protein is CASKVGTEAFF. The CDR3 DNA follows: TGTGCCAGTAAAGTGGGCACTGAAGCTTTCTTT.

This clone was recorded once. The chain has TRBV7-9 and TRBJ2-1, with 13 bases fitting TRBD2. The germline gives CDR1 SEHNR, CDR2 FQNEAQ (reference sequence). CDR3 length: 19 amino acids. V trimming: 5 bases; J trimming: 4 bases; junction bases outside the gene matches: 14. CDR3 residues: CASSAGLAGTRTPYNEQFF. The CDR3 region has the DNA TGTGCCAGCAGCGCGGGACTAGCGGGAACCCGAACCCCTTACAATGAGCAGTTCTTC.

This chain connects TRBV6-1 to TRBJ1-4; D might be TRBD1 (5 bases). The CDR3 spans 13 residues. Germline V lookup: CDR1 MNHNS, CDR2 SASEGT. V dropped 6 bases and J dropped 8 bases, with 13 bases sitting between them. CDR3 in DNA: TGTGCCAGCAGAGCACCCGGGGGGGAAAAACTGTTTTTT. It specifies CASRAPGGEKLFF.

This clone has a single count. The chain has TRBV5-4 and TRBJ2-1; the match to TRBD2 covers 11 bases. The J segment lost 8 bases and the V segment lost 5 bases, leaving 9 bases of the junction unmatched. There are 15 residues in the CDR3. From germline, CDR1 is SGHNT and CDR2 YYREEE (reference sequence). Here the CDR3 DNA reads TGTGCCAGCAGTAGCGGGAGGGCCCCCGGATATGAGCAGTTCTTC. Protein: CASSSGRAPGYEQFF. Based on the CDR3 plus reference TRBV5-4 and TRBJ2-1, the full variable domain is ETGVTQSPTHLIKTRGQQVTLRCSSQSGHNTVSWYQQALGQGPQFIFQYYREEENGRGNFPPRFSGLQFPNYSSELNVNALELDDSALYLCASSSGRAPGYEQFFGPGTRLTVL.

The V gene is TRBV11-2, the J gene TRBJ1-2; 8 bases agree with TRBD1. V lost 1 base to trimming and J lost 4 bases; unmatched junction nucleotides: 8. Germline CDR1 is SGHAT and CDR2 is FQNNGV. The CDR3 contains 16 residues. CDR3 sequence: CASSLAGTGVFYGYTF. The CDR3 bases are TGTGCCAGCAGCTTAGCCGGGACAGGAGTCTTCTATGGCTACACCTTC.

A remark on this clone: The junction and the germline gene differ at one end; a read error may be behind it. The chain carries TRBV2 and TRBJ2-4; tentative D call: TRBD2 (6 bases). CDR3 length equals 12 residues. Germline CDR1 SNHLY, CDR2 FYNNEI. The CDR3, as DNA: TGTGCCAGCAGTGAAGGTAGTCTTATCGGGGGCTTC. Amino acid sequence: CASSEGSLIGGF.

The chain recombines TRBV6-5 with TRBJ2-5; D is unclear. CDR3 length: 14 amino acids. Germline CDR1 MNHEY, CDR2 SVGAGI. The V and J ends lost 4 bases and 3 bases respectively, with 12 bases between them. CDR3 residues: CASSWDFGEETQYF. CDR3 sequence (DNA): TGTGCCAGCAGTTGGGATTTCGGAGAAGAGACCCAGTACTTC.

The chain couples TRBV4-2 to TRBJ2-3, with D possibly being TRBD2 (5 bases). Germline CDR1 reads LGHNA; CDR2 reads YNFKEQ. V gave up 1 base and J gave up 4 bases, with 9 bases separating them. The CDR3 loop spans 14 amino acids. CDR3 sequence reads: CASSQGLAPDTQYF. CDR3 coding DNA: TGTGCCAGCAGCCAAGGTCTAGCTCCAGATACGCAGTATTTT.

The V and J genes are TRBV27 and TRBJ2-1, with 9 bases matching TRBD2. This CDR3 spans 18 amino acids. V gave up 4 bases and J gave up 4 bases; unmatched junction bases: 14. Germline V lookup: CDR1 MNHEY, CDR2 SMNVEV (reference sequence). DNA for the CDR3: TGTGCCAGCAGTTCCCTGCCTTTTAGCGGGAGCAGGTACAATGAGCAGTTCTTC. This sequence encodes CASSSLPFSGSRYNEQFF.

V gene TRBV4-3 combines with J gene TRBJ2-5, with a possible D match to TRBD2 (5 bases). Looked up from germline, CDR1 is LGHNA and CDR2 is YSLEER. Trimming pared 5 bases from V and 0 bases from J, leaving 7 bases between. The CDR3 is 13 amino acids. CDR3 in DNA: TGCGCCAGCAGCGGACTGAACCAAGAGACCCAGTACTTC. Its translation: CASSGLNQETQYF.

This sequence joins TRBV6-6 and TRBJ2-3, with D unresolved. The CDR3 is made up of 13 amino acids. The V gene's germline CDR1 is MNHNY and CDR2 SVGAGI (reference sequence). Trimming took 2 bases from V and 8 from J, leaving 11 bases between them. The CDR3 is CASSYGTKPTQYF. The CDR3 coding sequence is TGTGCCAGCAGTTACGGAACGAAGCCTACGCAGTATTTT.

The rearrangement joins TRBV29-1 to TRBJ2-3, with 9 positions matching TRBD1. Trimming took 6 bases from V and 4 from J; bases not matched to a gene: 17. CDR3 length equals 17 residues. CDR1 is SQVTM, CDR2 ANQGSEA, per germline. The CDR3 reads CSVQGARGWSVADTQYF. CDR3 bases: TGCAGCGTACAGGGGGCGCGCGGCTGGTCCGTCGCAGATACGCAGTATTTT.

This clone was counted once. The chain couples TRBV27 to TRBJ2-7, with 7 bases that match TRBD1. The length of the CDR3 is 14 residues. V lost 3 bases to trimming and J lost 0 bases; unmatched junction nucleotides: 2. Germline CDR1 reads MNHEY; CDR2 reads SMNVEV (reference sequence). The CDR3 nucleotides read TGTGCCAGCAGTTTGGGACAGAGCTCCTACGAGCAGTACTTC. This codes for CASSLGQSSYEQYF.